The entry below gives a single T cell receptor beta chain sequence along with its context. Its specific antigen is unknown. Per-base qualities were not stored, and no clone one base away is much larger. These data are taken from a study of T cells after posttransplantation cyclophosphamide (dated by TCRdb to the mid-2010s). Study-wide context: The study tracked T cell repertoire reconstitution by TRB sequencing after myeloablative bone marrow transplantation using posttransplantation cyclophosphamide as GVHD prophylaxis. Blood from every one of the 30 to 35 PTCy patients who had 1-year posttransplant specimens underwent TRB sequencing. Because TRA and TRB clonality were tightly correlated in roughly 10 samples, subsequent TCR analyses were focused on TRB only. Public TRB sequences were queried against a database of over 3,000 sequences associated with responses to pathogens, tumor antigens, self-antigens and alloantigens. Antigen receptor sequencing was done on samples from 35 PTCy-treated patients and from more than 15 related bone marrow donors of those patients. TRB sequencing was also done on up to 3 additional blood samples from 2 to 5.2 years after transplant in 3 patients, and on pretransplant blood from a handful of patients. Study-level results and caveats: The TRB repertoires of T cells infiltrating skin or the GI tract showed only limited overlap with the TRB repertoires found in blood. Across about 40 patients, TRB clonality was highly associated with recipient CMV seropositivity and CMV reactivation, and PTCy diversity was similar to diversity in CNI/methotrexate controls. Donor-recipient similarity was low at 1-2 months but rose over the first year, and later blood repertoires were often dominated by donor CD8+ memory clones.

On the day of marrow donation, related bone marrow donors gave peripheral blood samples. Mononuclear cells from peripheral blood and bone marrow were separated by Ficoll-Hypaque density centrifugation and then cryopreserved. TRB sequencing used genomic DNA with the immunoSEQ assay at survey resolution or the hsTCRB kit. The original pipeline was this. Initial read processing used immunoSEQ software, and repertoire analyses used the LymphoSeq R package. Clonality was computed as 1 minus normalized Shannon entropy; Gini coefficient was also calculated for each TRB dataset. Phenotypes of unsorted samples were inferred by mapping TRB sequences from sorted subsets of the recipient or donor onto the same recipient's unsorted samples. TCRdb provides this immuneACCESS table in a form limited to in-frame rearrangements. Some clones are lacking; in checked studies, under half of them reflect an unresolved V gene, and why the rest are absent is not known. That table furnishes V, J and clone size, whereas the DNA furnished D and trimming. For this sample, around 30,000 clones appear and none is a singleton. About 2.9% of the sample lies in the top ten.

From its cysteine to its phenylalanine, the CDR3 spans 14 amino acids. Only the CDR3 DNA stays, 42 bases, in frame from base 1. The germline ends are 9 bases apart after V is trimmed by 5 bases and J by 1 base. CDR1 and CDR2, per the germline V gene, are KGHDR and SFDVKD. The material sequenced was PBMCs. This TCR was recovered from a woman between 55 and 75 years old in good health, CMV-negative, and a related stem cell transplant donor. The chain is encoded by TRBV24-1 joined to TRBJ2-3, and TRBD2 may be the D gene, going by 5 matching bases. Here the CDR3 is given as CATSGTEGTDTQYF. The nucleotide sequence is given as TGTGCCACCAGTGGGACTGAGGGCACAGATACGCAGTATTTT.